This T cell receptor (beta chain) was retrieved from a study of blood T cell repertoires in COVID-19. Across the study: Sources were T cells, B-cell-depleted T cells, or PBMCs; the material itself was cDNA or gDNA.

Per the authors' pipeline: Using reference gene primer amplification, nucleated cell counts were estimated. Here immunoSEQ multiplex PCR was the method, and the copy in TCRdb shows in-frame clones only, minus some. The DNA was the basis for D and trimming; V, J and clone size are from that table. The sample includes 200,000 to 250,000 clones, roughly 79% seen only once; the top ten take around 2%. Germline CDR1 and CDR2: SGHTA and FQGTGA. Trimming pared 6 bases from V and 5 bases from J, leaving 19 bases between. The CDR3 runs 15 residues. The V gene is TRBV7-3, the J gene TRBJ1-1; no firm D call. Sequencing used peripheral blood. This sequence was found in a woman of 80 years or more with acute or convalescent COVID-19. CDR3 in amino acids: CASSLFEAPRTEAFF. The CDR3 nucleotides read TGTGCCAGCAGTCTCTTCGAGGCCCCGCGGACTGAAGCTTTCTTT.